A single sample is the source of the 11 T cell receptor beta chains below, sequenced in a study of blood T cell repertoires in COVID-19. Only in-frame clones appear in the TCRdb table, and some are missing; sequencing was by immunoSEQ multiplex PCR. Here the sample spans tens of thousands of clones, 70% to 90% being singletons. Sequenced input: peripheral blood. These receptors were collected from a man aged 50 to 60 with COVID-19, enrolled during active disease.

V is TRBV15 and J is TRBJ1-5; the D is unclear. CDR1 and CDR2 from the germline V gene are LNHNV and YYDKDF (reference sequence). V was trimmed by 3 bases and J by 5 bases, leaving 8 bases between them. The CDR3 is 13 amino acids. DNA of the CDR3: TGTGCCACCAGCAGGAGGTGGGATCAGCCCCAGCATTTT. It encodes CATSRRWDQPQHF.

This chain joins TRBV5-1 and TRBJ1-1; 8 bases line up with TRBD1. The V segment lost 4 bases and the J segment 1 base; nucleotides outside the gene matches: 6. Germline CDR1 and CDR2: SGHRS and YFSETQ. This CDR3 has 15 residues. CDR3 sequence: CASSRQGPSNTEAFF. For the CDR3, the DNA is TGCGCCAGCAGCAGACAGGGGCCCTCGAACACTGAAGCTTTCTTT.

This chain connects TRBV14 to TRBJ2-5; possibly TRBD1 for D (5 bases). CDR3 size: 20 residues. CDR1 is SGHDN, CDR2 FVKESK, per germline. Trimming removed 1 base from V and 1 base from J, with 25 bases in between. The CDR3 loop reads CASSQGRGLGVSTFQETQYF. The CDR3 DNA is TGTGCCAGCAGCCAAGGCCGAGGCTTAGGGGTGTCAACATTCCAAGAGACCCAGTACTTC.

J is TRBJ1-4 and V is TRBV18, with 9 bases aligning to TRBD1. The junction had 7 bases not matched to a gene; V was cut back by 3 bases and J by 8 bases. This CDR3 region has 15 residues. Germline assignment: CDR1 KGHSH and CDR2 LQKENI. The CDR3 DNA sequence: TGTGCCAGCTCACCCGGGACAGGGTCTGGAGAAAAACTGTTTTTT. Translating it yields CASSPGTGSGEKLFF.

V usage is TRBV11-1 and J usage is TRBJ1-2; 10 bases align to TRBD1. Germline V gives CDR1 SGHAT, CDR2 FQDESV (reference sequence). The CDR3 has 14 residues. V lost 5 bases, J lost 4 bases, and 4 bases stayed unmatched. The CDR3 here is CASSPTGGGYGYTF. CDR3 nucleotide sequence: TGTGCCAGCAGCCCGACAGGGGGCGGCTATGGCTACACCTTC. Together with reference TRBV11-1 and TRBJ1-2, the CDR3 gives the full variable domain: EAEVAQSPRYKITEKSQAVAFWCDPISGHATLYWYRQILGQGPELLVQFQDESVVDDSQLPKDRFSAERLKGVDSTLKIQPAELGDSAMYLCASSPTGGGYGYTFGSGTRLTVV.

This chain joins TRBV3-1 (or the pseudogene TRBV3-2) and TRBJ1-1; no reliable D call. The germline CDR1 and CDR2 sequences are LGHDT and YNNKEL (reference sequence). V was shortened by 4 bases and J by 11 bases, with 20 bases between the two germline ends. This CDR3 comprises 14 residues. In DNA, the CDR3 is TGTGCCAGCAGCCCCCTAGAGGAGGGAATCTCGGCTTTCTTT. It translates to CASSPLEEGISAFF.

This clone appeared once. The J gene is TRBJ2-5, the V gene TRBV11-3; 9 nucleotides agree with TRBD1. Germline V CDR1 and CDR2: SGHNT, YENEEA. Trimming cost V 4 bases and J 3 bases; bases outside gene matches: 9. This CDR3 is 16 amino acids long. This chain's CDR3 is CASSSHPGQGKETQYF. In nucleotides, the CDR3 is TGTGCCAGCAGCTCGCACCCGGGACAGGGAAAAGAGACCCAGTACTTC.

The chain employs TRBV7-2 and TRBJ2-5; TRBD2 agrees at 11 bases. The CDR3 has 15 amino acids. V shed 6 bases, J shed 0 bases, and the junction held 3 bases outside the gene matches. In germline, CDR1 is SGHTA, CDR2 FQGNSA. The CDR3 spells CASRPGLADQETQYF. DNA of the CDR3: TGTGCCAGCAGACCGGGACTAGCGGACCAAGAGACCCAGTACTTC.

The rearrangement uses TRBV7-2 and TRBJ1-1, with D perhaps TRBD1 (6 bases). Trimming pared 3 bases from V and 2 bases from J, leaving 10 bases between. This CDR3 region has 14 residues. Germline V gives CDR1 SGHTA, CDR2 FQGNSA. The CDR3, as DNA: TGTGCCAGCAGCTTCTGGACAGCCAACACTGAAGCTTTCTTT. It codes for CASSFWTANTEAFF.

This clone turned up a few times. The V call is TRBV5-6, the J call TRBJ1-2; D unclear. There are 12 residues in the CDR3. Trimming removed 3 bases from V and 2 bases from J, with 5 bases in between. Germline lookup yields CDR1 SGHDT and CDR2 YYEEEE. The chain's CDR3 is CASSWENYGYTF. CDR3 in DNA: TGTGCCAGCAGCTGGGAGAACTATGGCTACACCTTC.

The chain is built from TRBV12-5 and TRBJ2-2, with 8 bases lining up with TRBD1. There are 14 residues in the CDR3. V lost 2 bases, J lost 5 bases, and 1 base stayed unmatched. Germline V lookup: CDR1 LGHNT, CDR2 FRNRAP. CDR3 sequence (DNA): TGTGCTAGTGGTTTGACAGGGGGAACCGGGGAGCTGTTTTTT. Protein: CASGLTGGTGELFF.